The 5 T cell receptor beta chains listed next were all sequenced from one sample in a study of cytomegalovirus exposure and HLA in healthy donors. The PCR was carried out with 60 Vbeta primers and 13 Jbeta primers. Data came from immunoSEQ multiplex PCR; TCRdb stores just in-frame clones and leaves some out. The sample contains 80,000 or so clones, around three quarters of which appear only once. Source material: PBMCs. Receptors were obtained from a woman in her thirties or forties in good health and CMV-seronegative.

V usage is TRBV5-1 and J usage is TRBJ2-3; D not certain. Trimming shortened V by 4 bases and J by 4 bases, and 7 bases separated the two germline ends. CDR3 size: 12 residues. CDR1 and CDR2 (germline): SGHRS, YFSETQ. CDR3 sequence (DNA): TGCGCCAGCAGCCTCAGGTCAGATACGCAGTATTTT. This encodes CASSLRSDTQYF. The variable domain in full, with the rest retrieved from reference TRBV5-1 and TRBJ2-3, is KAGVTQTPRYLIKTRGQQVTLSCSPISGHRSVSWYQQTPGQGLQFLFEYFSETQRNKGNFPGRFSGRQFSNSRSEMNVSTLELGDSALYLCASSLRSDTQYFGPGTRLTVL.

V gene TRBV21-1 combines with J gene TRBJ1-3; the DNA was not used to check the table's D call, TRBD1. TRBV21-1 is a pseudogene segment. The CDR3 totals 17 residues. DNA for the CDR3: TGTGCCAGCAGCAAAGGGGGACAGGGAGACTCTGGAAACACCATATATTTT. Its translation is CASSKGGQGDSGNTIYF.

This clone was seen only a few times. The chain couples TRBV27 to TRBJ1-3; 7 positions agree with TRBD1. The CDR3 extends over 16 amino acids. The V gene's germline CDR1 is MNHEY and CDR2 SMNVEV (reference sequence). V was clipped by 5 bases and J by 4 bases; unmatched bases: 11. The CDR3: CASSPTLGGVGNTIYF. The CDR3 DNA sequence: TGTGCCAGCAGTCCTACCTTAGGGGGCGTCGGAAACACCATATATTTT.

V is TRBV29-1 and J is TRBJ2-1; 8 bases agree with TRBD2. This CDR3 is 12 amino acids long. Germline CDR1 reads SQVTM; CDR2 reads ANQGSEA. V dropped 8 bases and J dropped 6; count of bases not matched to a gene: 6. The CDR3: CSSPGGGNEQFF. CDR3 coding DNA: TGCAGCTCCCCGGGGGGGGGCAATGAGCAGTTCTTC.

The CDR3 sequence is CASSLVRAPTNYGYTF. Here the CDR3 DNA reads TGCGCCAGCAGCTTGGTGCGGGCGCCTACTAACTATGGCTACACCTTC. The chain uses TRBV5-1 and TRBJ1-2; D remains unclear. Between the trimmed V and J ends, which lost 0 bases and 0 bases, there was a span of 12 bases. CDR3 length equals 16 residues. The V gene's germline CDR1 is SGHRS and CDR2 YFSETQ.